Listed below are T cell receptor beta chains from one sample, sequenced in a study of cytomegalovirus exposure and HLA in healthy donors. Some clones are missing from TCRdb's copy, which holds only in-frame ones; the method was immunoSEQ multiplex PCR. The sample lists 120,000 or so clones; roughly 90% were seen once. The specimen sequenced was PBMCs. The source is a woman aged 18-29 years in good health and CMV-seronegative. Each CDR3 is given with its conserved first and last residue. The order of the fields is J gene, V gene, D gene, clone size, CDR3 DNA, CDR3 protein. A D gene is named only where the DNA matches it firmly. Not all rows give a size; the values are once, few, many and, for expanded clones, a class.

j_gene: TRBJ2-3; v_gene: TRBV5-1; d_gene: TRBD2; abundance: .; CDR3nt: TGCGCCAGCAGCTTGAGGACTAGCGGGGGTTACACAGATACGCAGTATTTT; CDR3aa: CASSLRTSGGYTDTQYF
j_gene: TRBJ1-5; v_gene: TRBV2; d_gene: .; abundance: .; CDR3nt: TGTGCCAGCAGTGAAGCGCTTCTGAGGGCGGGGCAGCCCCAGCATTTT; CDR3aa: CASSEALLRAGQPQHF
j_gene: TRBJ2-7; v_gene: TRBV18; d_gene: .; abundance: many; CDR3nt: TGTGCCAGCTCACCAACACGGGTCTACGAGCAGTACTTC; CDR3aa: CASSPTRVYEQYF
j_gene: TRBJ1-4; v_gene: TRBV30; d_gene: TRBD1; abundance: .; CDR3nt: TGTGCCTGGGTAAAGACAGGGATGGGGGAAAAACTGTTTTTT; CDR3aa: CAWVKTGMGEKLFF
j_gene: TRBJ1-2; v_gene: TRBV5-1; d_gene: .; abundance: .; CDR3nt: TGCGCCAGCAGCTTACCACCTTTACAGGGAAACTATGGCTACACCTTC; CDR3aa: CASSLPPLQGNYGYTF
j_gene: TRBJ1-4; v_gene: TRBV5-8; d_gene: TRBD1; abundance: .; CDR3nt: TGTGCCAGCAGCTTGAAGTGGGCAGGGGGTTCCGTGCCTAATGAAAAACTGTTTTTT; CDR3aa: CASSLKWAGGSVPNEKLFF
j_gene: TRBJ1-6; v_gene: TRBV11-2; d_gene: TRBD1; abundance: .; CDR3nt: TGTGCCAGCAGCTTAGACCCGAGGGGGCCCAATTCACCCCTCCACTTT; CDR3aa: CASSLDPRGPNSPLHF
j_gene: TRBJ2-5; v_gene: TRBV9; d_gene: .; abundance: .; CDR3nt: TGTGCCAGCAGCCCGAATGGCAACCAAGAGACCCAGTACTTC; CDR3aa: CASSPNGNQETQYF
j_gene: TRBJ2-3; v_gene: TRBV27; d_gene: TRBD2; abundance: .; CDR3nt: TGTGCCAGCAGTCCCCGACTAGCGGGCTCCACAGATACGCAGTATTTT; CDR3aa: CASSPRLAGSTDTQYF
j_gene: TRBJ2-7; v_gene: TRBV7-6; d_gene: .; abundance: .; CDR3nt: TGTGCCAGCAGCTTAGTTCTTGGGGGGTCCTACGAGCAGTACTTC; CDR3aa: CASSLVLGGSYEQYF
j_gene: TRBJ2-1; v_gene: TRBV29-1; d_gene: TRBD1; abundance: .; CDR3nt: TGCAGCGGCGGACAGGAATCGTACAATGAGCAGTTCTTC; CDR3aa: CSGGQESYNEQFF
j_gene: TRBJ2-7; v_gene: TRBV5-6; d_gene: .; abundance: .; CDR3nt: TGTGCCAGCAGCTTGGCTAAATACGGGGTCTCCTACGAGCAGTACTTC; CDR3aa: CASSLAKYGVSYEQYF
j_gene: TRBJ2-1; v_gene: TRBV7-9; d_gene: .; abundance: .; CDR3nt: TGTGCCAGCAGCGCCCTCACGACAGGAACCTACAATGAGCAGTTCTTC; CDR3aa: CASSALTTGTYNEQFF
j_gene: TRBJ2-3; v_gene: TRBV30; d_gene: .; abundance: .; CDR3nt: TGTGCCTGGAGCCGGGCGGGGAGCACAGATACGCAGTATTTT; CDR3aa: CAWSRAGSTDTQYF
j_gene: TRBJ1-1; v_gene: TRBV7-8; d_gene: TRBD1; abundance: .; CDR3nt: TGTGCCAGCAGCTTAGGAGTGGGGACAGCCATGAACACTGAAGCTTTCTTT; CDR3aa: CASSLGVGTAMNTEAFF
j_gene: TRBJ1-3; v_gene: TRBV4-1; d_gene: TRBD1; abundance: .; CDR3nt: TGCGCCAGCAGCCAAGTACAGGGGGGAGGAAACACCATATATTTT; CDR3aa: CASSQVQGGGNTIYF
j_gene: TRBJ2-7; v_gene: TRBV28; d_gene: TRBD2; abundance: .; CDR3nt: TGTGCCAGCAGAACTCTGACTGGCGACGGTAGCGGGAGCTCCTACGAGCAGTACTTC; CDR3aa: CASRTLTGDGSGSSYEQYF
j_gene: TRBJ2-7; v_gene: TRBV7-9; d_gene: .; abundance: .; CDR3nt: TGTGCCAGCAGCAAGGGACACCAAAGCTCCTACGAGCAGTACTTC; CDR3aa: CASSKGHQSSYEQYF
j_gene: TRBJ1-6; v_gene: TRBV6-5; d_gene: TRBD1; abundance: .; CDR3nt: TGTGCCAGCAGTTACTCGGGACAGGGGGTGAGCTCACCCCTCCACTTT; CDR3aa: CASSYSGQGVSSPLHF
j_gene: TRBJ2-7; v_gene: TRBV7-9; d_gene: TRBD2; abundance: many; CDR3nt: TGTGCCAGCAGCTTGTTAACTAGCGGGTCCTACGAGCAGTACTTC; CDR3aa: CASSLLTSGSYEQYF
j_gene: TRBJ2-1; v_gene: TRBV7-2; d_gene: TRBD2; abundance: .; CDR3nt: TGTGCCAGCAGCTTAGTGGGGGGGTCTAACAATGAGCAGTTCTTC; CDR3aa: CASSLVGGSNNEQFF
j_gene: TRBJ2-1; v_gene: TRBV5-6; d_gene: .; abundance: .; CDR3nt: TGTGCCAGCAGCTTGGTCGTGGGAGTCTTTAGCAATGAGCAGTTCTTC; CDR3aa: CASSLVVGVFSNEQFF
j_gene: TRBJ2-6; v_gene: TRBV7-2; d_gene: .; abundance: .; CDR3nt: TGTGCCAGCAGCTTAAGGGCGATCGGGGACTCTGGGGCCAACGTCCTGACTTTC; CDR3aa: CASSLRAIGDSGANVLTF
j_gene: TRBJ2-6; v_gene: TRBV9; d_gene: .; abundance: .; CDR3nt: TGTGCCAGCAGCGATAGGGGGGGAACTGGGGCCAACGTCCTGACTTTC; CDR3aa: CASSDRGGTGANVLTF
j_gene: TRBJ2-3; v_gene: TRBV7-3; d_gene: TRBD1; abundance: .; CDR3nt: TGTGCCAGCAGCTTAACGGGACAGGGCATTTTGGATACGCAGTATTTT; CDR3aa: CASSLTGQGILDTQYF
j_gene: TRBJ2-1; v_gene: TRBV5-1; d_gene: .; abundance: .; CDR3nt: TGCGCCAGCAGCTTGGCTTACCAGGAGGCCTACAATGAGCAGTTCTTC; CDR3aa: CASSLAYQEAYNEQFF
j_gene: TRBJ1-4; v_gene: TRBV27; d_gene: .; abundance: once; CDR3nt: TGTGCCAGCAGACCTACAGGGTACAATGAAAAACTGTTTTTT; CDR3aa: CASRPTGYNEKLFF
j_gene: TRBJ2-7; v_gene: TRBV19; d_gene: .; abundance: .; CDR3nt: TGTGCCAGTAGTATAGATCTCGAGCGCGAGCAGTACTTC; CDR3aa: CASSIDLEREQYF
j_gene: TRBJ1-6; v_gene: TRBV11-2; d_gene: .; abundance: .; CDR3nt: TGTGCCAGCAGCTCAAGGGGAGGGGGGTATTCACCCCTCCACTTT; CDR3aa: CASSSRGGGYSPLHF
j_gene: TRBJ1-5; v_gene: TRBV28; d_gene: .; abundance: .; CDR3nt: TGTGCCAGCAGAGACGCCCCGGGTAAGCCCCAGCATTTT; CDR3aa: CASRDAPGKPQHF
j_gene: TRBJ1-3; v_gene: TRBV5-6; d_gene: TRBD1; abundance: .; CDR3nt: TGTGCCAGCAGCTTGGGTACAGGGGGACCCATATATTTT; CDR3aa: CASSLGTGGPIYF
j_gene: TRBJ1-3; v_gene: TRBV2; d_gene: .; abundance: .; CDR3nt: TGTGCCAGCAGACAGGGTACGGCTGGAAACACCATATATTTT; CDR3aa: CASRQGTAGNTIYF
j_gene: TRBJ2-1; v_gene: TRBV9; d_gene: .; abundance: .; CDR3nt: TGTGCCAGCAGCCCGGGACTTATTTACAATGAGCAGTTCTTC; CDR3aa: CASSPGLIYNEQFF
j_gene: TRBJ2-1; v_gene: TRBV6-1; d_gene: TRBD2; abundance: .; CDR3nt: TGTGCCAGCAGTGAAGGTTACTTTCTAGCGGGAGGGGACAATGAGCAGTTCTTC; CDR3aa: CASSEGYFLAGGDNEQFF
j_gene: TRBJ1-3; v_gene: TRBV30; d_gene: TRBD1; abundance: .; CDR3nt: TGTGCCTGGAGCCGACAGGGTCTAACTGGAAACACCATATATTTT; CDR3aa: CAWSRQGLTGNTIYF
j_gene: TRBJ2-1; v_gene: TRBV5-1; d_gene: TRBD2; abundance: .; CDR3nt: TGCGCCAGCAGCCACCTCCCCGGACTAGGGCTCTACAATGAGCAGTTCTTC; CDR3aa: CASSHLPGLGLYNEQFF
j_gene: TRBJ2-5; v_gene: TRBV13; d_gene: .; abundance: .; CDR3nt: TGTGCCAGCAGCTTAGTACTTGGTGGGGCCATCCAAGAGACCCAGTACTTC; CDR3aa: CASSLVLGGAIQETQYF
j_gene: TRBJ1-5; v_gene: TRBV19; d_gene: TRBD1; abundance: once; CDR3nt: TGTGCCAGTAGTATAGATGGACAGGGGGGCAATCAGCCCCAGCATTTT; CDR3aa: CASSIDGQGGNQPQHF
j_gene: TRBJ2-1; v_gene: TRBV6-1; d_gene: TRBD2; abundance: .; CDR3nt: TGTGCCAGCTGTGTTAGCGGGGGGAATTACAATGAGCAGTTCTTC; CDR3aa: CASCVSGGNYNEQFF
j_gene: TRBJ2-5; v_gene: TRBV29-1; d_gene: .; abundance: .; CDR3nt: TGCAGCGTAAGGACATTCAGGGCAACAGAGACCCAGTACTTC; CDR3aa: CSVRTFRATETQYF
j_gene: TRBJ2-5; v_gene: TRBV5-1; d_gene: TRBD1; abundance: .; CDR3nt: TGCGCCAGCAGCCAAGGACAGGGGCCCATTCAAGAGACCCAGTACTTC; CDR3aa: CASSQGQGPIQETQYF